This TCR beta chain was recovered during a study of cytomegalovirus exposure and HLA in healthy donors. Points from the study as a whole: In a later analysis, TCR beta V- and J-gene trimming was associated with a missense DCLRE1C variant.

Note on this clone: The antigen remains undetermined.

Researchers ran the PCR with 60 Vbeta and 13 Jbeta primers. The data were produced by immunoSEQ multiplex PCR, yet TCRdb's version contains in-frame clones alone and is incomplete. The sample lists some 180,000 clones, roughly 80% seen once, with approximately 2.4% in the top ten. The CDR3 runs 13 residues. Germline CDR1 SGHTA, CDR2 FQGNSA. The V end was cut by 1 base, the J end by 4 bases, with 7 bases between. This sequence was found in a male donor in good health and CMV-seronegative. The gene calls are TRBV7-2 and TRBJ1-2; D unclear. The sequencing input was PBMCs. CDR3 amino acids: CASSLGYGYGYTF. CDR3 nucleotide sequence: TGTGCCAGCAGCTTAGGTTACGGCTATGGCTACACCTTC.